This T cell receptor beta chain was sequenced in a study of blood T cell repertoires in COVID-19. Whole-study context: Specimens from acute and convalescent COVID-19 originated in the United States, Italy and Spain.

The table came from immunoSEQ multiplex PCR; TCRdb's copy has only in-frame clones and leaves some out. The repertoire holds about 210,000 clones, with almost 85% as singletons. V lost 6 bases and J lost 1, with 13 bases in between. Germline CDR1 is MNHEY and CDR2 is SVGAGI. This CDR3 has 15 residues. Sequencing was performed on peripheral blood. The receptor comes from a woman aged 45-65 years with active or convalescent COVID-19. V and J are TRBV6-5 and TRBJ1-3, with D possibly TRBD1 on 6 matching bases. This CDR3 reads CASSINRVSGNTIYF. CDR3 bases: TGTGCCAGCAGCATTAACAGGGTTTCTGGAAACACCATATATTTT.